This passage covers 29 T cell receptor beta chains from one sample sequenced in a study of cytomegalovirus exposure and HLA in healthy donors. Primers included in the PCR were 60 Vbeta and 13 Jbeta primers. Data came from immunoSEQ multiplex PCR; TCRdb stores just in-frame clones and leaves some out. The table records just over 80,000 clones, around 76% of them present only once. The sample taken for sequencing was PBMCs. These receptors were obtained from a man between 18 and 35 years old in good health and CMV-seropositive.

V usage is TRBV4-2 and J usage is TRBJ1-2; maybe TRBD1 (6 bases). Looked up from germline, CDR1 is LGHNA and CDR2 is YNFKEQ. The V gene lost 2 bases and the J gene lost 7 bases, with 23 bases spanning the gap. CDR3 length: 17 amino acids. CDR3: CASSQRTVPYSHFGYTF. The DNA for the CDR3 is TGTGCCAGCAGCCAAAGGACAGTCCCCTACTCTCACTTTGGCTACACCTTC.

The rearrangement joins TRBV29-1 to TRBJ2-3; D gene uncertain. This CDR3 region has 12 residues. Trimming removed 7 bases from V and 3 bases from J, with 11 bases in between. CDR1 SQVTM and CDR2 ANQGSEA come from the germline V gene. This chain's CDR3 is CSAVPLTDTQYF. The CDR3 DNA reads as TGCAGCGCAGTCCCGTTGACAGATACGCAGTATTTT.

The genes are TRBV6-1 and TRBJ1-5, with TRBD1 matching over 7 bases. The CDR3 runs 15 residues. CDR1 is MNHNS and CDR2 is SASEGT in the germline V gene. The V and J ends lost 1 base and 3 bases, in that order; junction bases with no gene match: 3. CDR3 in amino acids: CASSEGTGHNQPQHF. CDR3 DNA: TGTGCCAGCAGTGAAGGGACAGGCCACAATCAGCCCCAGCATTTT.

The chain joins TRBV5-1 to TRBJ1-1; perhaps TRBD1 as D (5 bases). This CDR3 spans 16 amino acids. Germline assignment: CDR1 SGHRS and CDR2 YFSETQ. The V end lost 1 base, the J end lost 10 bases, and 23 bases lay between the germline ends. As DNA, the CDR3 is TGCGCCAGCAGCTTGAAGTATGGGGGGTCCGGAGTAGGAGCTTTCTTT. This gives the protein CASSLKYGGSGVGAFF.

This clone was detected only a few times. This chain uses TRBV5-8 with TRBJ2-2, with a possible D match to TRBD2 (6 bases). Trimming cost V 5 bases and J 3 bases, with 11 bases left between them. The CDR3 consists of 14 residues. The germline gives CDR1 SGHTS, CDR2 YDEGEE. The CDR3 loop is CASRVRDYTGELFF. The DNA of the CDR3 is TGTGCCAGCAGAGTCCGGGACTACACCGGGGAGCTGTTTTTT.

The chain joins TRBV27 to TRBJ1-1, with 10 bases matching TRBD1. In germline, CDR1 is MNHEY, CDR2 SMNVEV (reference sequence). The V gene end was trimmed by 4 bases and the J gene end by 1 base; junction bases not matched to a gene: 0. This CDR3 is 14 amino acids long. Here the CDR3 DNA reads TGTGCCAGCAGTTGGACAGGGGGGAACACTGAAGCTTTCTTT. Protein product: CASSWTGGNTEAFF.

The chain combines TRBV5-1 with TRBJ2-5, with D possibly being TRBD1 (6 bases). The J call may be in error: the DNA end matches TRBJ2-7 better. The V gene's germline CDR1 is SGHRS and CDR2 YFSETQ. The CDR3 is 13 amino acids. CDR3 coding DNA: TGCGCCAGCAAAGGGGACATGGCGTACGAGCAGTACTTC. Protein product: CASKGDMAYEQYF.

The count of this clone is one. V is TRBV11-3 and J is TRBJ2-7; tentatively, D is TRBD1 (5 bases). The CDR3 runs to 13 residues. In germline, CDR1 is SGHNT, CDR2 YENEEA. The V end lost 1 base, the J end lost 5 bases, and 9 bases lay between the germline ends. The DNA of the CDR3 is TGTGCCAGCAGCTTAGGACAGACCCACGAGCAGTACTTC. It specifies CASSLGQTHEQYF.

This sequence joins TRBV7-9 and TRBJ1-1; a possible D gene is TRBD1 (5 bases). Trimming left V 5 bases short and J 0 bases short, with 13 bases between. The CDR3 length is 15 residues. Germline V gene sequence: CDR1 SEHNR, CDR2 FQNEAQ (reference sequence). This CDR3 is CASSRIAGLNTEAFF. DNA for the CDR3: TGTGCCAGCAGCAGGATAGCAGGGTTGAACACTGAAGCTTTCTTT.

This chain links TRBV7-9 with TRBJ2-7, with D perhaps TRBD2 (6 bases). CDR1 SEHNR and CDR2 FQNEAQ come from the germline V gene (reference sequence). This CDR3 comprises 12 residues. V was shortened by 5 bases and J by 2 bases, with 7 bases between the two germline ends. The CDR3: CASSRTTYEQYF. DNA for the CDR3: TGTGCCAGCAGCCGGACTACCTACGAGCAGTACTTC.

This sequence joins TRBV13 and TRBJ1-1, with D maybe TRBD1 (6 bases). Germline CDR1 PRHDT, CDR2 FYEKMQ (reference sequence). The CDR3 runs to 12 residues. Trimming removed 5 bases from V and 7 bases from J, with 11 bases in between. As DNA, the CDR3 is TGTGCCAGCAGCCCTAGGACAGTTGAAGCTTTCTTT. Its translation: CASSPRTVEAFF.

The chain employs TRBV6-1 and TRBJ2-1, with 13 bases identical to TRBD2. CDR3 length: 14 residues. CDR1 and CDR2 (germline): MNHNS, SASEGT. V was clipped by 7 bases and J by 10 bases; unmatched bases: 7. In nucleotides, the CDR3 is TGTGCCAGCATTGGACTAGCGGGAGTTGAAGAGCAGTTCTTC. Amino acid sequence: CASIGLAGVEEQFF.

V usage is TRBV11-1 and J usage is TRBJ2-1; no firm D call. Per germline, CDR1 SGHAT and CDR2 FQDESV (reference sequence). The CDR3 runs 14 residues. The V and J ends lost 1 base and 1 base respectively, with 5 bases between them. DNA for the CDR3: TGTGCCAGCAGCTTAGGCACTTCCTACAATGAGCAGTTCTTC. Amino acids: CASSLGTSYNEQFF.

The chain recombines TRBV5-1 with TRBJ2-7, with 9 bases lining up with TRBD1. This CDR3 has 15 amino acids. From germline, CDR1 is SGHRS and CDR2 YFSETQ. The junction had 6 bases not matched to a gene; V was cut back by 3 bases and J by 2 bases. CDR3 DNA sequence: TGCGCCAGCAGCTCGGATGGGACAGGGCCCTACGAGCAGTACTTC. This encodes CASSSDGTGPYEQYF.

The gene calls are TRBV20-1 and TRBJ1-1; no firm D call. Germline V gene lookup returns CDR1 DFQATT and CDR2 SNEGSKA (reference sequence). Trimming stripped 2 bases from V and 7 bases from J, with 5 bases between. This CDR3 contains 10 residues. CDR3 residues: CSARSVEAFF. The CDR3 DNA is TGCAGTGCTAGAAGCGTTGAAGCTTTCTTT.

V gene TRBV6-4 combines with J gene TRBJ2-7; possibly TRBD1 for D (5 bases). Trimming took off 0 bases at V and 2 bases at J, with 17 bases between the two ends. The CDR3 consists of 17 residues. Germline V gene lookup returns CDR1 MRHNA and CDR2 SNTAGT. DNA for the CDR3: TGTGCCAGCAGTGACTCGATATTGACAGCCGACCCCTACGAGCAGTACTTC. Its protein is CASSDSILTADPYEQYF.

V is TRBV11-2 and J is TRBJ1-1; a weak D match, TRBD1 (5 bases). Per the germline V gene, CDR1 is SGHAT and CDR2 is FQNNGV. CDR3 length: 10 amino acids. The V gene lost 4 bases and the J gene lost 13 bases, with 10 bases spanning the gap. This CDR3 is CASSSTRGFF. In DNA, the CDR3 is TGTGCCAGCAGCTCGACAAGGGGTTTCTTT.

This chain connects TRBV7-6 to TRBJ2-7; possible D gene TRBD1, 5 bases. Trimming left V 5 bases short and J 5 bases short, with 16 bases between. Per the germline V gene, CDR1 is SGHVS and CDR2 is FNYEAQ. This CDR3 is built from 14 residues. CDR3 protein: CASSPREGADEQYF. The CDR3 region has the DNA TGTGCCAGCAGCCCCCGAGAAGGGGCCGACGAGCAGTACTTC.

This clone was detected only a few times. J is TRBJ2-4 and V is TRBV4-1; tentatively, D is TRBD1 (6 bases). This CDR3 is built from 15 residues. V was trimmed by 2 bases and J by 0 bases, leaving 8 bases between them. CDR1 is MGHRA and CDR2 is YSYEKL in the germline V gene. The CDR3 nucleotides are TGCGCCAGCAGCCAAAGGGGGTTAGCCAAAAACATTCAGTACTTC. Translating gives CASSQRGLAKNIQYF.

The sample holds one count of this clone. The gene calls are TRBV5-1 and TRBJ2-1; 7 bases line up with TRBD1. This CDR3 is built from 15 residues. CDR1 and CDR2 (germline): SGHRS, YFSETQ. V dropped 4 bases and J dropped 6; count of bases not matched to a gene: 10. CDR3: CASSRPDRVGNEQFF. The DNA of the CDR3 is TGCGCCAGCAGCCGCCCAGACAGGGTAGGCAATGAGCAGTTCTTC.

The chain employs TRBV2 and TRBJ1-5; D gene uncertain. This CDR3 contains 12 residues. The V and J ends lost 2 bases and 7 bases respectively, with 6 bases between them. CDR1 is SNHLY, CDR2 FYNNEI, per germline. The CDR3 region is CASSEPLQPQHF. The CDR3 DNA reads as TGTGCCAGCAGTGAACCCCTGCAGCCCCAGCATTTT.

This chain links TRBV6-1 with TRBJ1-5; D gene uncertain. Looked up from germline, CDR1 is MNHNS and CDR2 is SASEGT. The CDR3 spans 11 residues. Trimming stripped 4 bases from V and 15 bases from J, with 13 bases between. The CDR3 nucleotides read TGTGCCAGCAGTGCGGGGTGGGGAACGCATTTT. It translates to CASSAGWGTHF.

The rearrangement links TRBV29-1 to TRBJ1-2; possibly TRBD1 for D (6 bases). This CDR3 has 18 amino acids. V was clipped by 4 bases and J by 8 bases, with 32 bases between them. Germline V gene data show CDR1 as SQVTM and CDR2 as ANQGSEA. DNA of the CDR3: TGCAGCGTTGTTACTGGGACAAAACCCGTACGGCGGACGGGGGGCTACACCTTC. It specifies CSVVTGTKPVRRTGGYTF.

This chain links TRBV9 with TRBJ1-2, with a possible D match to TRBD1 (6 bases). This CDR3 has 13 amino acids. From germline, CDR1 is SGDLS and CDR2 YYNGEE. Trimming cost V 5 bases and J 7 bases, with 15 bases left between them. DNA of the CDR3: TGTGCCAGCAGGCCCACGGGGGGCGGTGGCTACACCTTC. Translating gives CASRPTGGGGYTF. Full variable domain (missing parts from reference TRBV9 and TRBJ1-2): DSGVTQTPKHLITATGQRVTLRCSPRSGDLSVYWYQQSLDQGLQFLIQYYNGEERAKGNILERFSAQQFPDLHSELNLSSLELGDSALYFCASRPTGGGGYTFGSGTRLTVV.

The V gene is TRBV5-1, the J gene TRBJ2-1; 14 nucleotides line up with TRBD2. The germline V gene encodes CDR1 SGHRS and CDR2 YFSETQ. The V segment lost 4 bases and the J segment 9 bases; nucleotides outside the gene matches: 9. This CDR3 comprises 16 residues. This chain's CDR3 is CASSPGLAGVLGEQFF. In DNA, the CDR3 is TGCGCCAGCAGCCCGGGACTAGCGGGGGTTTTGGGTGAGCAGTTCTTC.

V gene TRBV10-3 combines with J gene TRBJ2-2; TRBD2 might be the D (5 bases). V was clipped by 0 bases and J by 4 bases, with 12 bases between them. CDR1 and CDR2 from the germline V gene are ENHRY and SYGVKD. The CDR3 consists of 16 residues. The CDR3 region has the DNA TGTGCCATCAGTGAGTCGGCTGGAGGCGGCACCGGGGAGCTGTTTTTT. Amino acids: CAISESAGGGTGELFF.

In DNA, the CDR3 is TGTGCCAGCTCACCACGTGCGGGAGAAAACGAGCAGTACTTC. Its protein is CASSPRAGENEQYF. J is TRBJ2-7 and V is TRBV18, with TRBD2 matching over 7 bases. V gave up 1 base and J gave up 5 bases; unmatched junction bases: 5. CDR3 length equals 14 residues. The V gene's germline CDR1 is KGHSH and CDR2 LQKENI.

The DNA of the CDR3 is TGTGCCAGCAGTTACTCAAGCGGGAGGGCCGTGGAGACCCAGTACTTC. This codes for CASSYSSGRAVETQYF. This chain connects TRBV6-5 to TRBJ2-5; TRBD2 matches 10 bases. V lost 0 bases to trimming and J lost 5 bases; unmatched junction nucleotides: 6. The CDR3 sequence is 16 residues long. The germline V gene encodes CDR1 MNHEY and CDR2 SVGAGI.

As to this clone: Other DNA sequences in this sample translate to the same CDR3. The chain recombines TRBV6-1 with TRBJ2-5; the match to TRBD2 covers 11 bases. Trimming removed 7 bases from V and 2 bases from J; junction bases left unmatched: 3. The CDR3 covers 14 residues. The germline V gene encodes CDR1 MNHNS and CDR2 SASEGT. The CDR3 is CASIAGGHQETQYF. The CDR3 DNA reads TGTGCCAGCATAGCGGGAGGGCATCAAGAGACCCAGTACTTC.